This passage covers 25 T cell receptor beta chains from one sample sequenced in a study of technical replicates of blood from a handful of donors. Here immunoSEQ multiplex PCR was the method, and the copy in TCRdb shows in-frame clones only, minus some. The sample has fewer than 60,000 clones, 90% to 95% seen once. Sequenced material: PBMCs. These receptor sequences come from a human donor in good health. Some clones in this sample may be carry-over from other donors' samples.

This chain joins TRBV7-6 and TRBJ2-1, with 9 bases matching TRBD2. The germline gives CDR1 SGHVS, CDR2 FNYEAQ. J lost 10 bases, V lost 4 bases, and 11 bases had no gene match. The CDR3 length is 15 residues. The CDR3 is CASSSVAGATEEQFF. As DNA, the CDR3 is TGTGCCAGCAGCTCAGTAGCGGGGGCTACGGAGGAGCAGTTCTTC.

This sequence joins TRBV6-1 and TRBJ2-7; 10 positions agree with TRBD1. Looked up from germline, CDR1 is MNHNS and CDR2 is SASEGT. V shed 6 bases and J 5 bases; nucleotides not matched to a gene: 7. The CDR3 consists of 14 residues. The CDR3 reads CASRTGGSKDEQYF. As DNA, the CDR3 is TGTGCCAGCAGGACAGGGGGCTCTAAGGACGAGCAGTACTTC.

This chain joins TRBV6-6 and TRBJ1-5; D is undetermined. There are 14 residues in the CDR3. Germline V gene data show CDR1 as MNHNY and CDR2 as SVGAGI (reference sequence). The ends were cut back, 6 bases at V and 2 bases at J, with 11 bases in the middle. The chain's CDR3 is CASRVAEGNQPQHF. The CDR3, as DNA: TGTGCCAGCAGGGTCGCAGAGGGCAATCAGCCCCAGCATTTT.

This clone was counted only a few times. The chain has TRBV2 and TRBJ1-4, with TRBD1 matching 8 bases. The germline V gene has CDR1 SNHLY and CDR2 FYNNEI. The CDR3 has 17 residues. V gave up 3 bases and J gave up 8 bases; unmatched junction bases: 14. The CDR3 DNA follows: TGTGCCAGCAGTGACGACCCGGACAGGGAAGGAGAAGAAAAACTGTTTTTT. This translates into CASSDDPDREGEEKLFF.

The rearrangement joins TRBV30 to TRBJ1-4; possibly TRBD1 for D (5 bases). Germline V CDR1 and CDR2: GTSNPN, SVGIG (reference sequence). V was trimmed by 1 base and J by 6 bases, leaving 15 bases between them. The CDR3 sequence is 15 residues long. Here the CDR3 DNA reads TGTGCCTGGAGTGCAGGGAACGACTGGGATGAAAAACTGTTTTTT. Protein: CAWSAGNDWDEKLFF.

The V call is TRBV19, the J call TRBJ2-5; 9 nucleotides match TRBD2. The CDR3 has 13 residues. Per the germline V gene, CDR1 is LNHDA and CDR2 is SQIVND (reference sequence). Trimming cost V 6 bases and J 3 bases; bases outside gene matches: 2. CDR3 coding DNA: TGTGCCAGTAGACAGCGGGGGGAAGAGACCCAGTACTTC. The encoded protein is CASRQRGEETQYF.

The V gene is TRBV29-1, the J gene TRBJ2-5; D is perhaps TRBD1 (6 bases). This CDR3 is built from 14 residues. Trimming removed 0 bases at V and 7 bases at J, with 15 bases between. Germline assignment: CDR1 SQVTM and CDR2 ANQGSEA. The CDR3 region has the DNA TGCAGCGTTGAAGATGGTTCAGGGGAAGGGACCCAGTACTTC. Translating gives CSVEDGSGEGTQYF.

This chain links TRBV11-1 with TRBJ2-3; the match to TRBD2 covers 11 bases. CDR1 and CDR2 (germline): SGHAT, FQDESV (reference sequence). Germline trimming cut 5 bases from V and 0 bases from J; bases unmatched to any gene: 4. The CDR3 is 16 amino acids. The CDR3 protein is CASSLGLAASTDTQYF. The DNA for the CDR3 is TGTGCCAGCAGCCTGGGACTAGCGGCAAGCACAGATACGCAGTATTTT.

This chain connects TRBV7-2 to TRBJ2-1, with D perhaps TRBD2 (6 bases). This CDR3 is 16 amino acids long. Trimming shortened V by 8 bases and J by 0 bases, and 17 bases separated the two germline ends. Per germline, CDR1 SGHTA and CDR2 FQGNSA. CDR3 residues: CASGRRGSSSYNEQFF. CDR3 bases: TGTGCCAGCGGCCGCCGGGGGTCCAGCTCCTACAATGAGCAGTTCTTC.

This clone was detected only once. The chain joins TRBV11-3 to TRBJ2-3; maybe TRBD2 (6 bases). The CDR3 contains 16 residues. Per the germline V gene, CDR1 is SGHNT and CDR2 is YENEEA. V lost 1 base, J lost 4 bases, and 15 bases lay in between. The CDR3, as DNA: TGTGCCAGCAGCTTAGGGACTACCGCGGGGCCAGATACGCAGTATTTT. Its protein is CASSLGTTAGPDTQYF.

This chain uses TRBV2 with TRBJ2-5, with D unresolved. The ends were cut back, 5 bases at V and 7 bases at J, with 8 bases in the middle. CDR1 is SNHLY, CDR2 FYNNEI, per germline. This CDR3 contains 11 residues. The CDR3 DNA reads TGTGCCAGCAGTTCCGCTAGGACCCAGTACTTC. This sequence encodes CASSSARTQYF.

The rearrangement uses TRBV18 and TRBJ1-4; 8 bases are shared with TRBD1. The junction had 7 bases not matched to a gene; V was cut back by 1 base and J by 0 bases. Germline loops: CDR1 KGHSH, CDR2 LQKENI. This CDR3 spans 18 amino acids. CDR3 sequence reads: CASSPQDRGAATNEKLFF. The DNA for the CDR3 is TGTGCCAGCTCACCACAAGACAGGGGCGCTGCAACTAATGAAAAACTGTTTTTT.

V and J are TRBV9 and TRBJ1-3, with D perhaps TRBD1 (5 bases). The CDR3 is made up of 17 amino acids. Germline V CDR1 and CDR2: SGDLS, YYNGEE. Trimming removed 3 bases at V and 4 bases at J, with 20 bases between. The CDR3 DNA sequence: TGTGCCAGCAGCGGCCGGAAGGAGGGTCGGGGGGGAAACACCATATATTTT. This translates into CASSGRKEGRGGNTIYF.

This clone has only one observation. The junction differs from germline at one of its ends, possibly a read error. Other DNA sequences from this sample encode an identical CDR3 as well. The rearrangement joins TRBV7-9 to TRBJ2-7, with 8 bases matching TRBD2. CDR1 is SEHNR, CDR2 FQNEAQ, per germline (reference sequence). The CDR3 loop spans 13 amino acids. The CDR3 protein is CASSGGRSYEQYF. CDR3 bases: TGCGCCAGCAGCGGGGGCAGGTCCTACGAGCAGTACTTC.

The chain couples TRBV4-1 to TRBJ2-7, with D maybe TRBD1 (5 bases). There are 16 residues in the CDR3. Germline CDR1 and CDR2: MGHRA and YSYEKL. V lost 0 bases and J 1 base, leaving 13 bases between the germline ends. CDR3 loop: CASSQDFPGSSYEQYF. As DNA, the CDR3 is TGCGCCAGCAGCCAAGATTTCCCAGGGTCGTCCTACGAGCAGTACTTC.

The chain has TRBV5-1 and TRBJ1-2; the D gene is possibly TRBD1 (5 bases). Trimming shortened V by 1 base and J by 8 bases, and 15 bases separated the two germline ends. This CDR3 region has 14 residues. Germline assignment: CDR1 SGHRS and CDR2 YFSETQ. The CDR3 protein is CASSLSGLPEGYTF. Written as DNA, the CDR3 is TGCGCCAGCAGCTTGTCAGGGTTACCAGAAGGCTACACCTTC. The full variable domain, completed using reference TRBV5-1 and TRBJ1-2, is KAGVTQTPRYLIKTRGQQVTLSCSPISGHRSVSWYQQTPGQGLQFLFEYFSETQRNKGNFPGRFSGRQFSNSRSEMNVSTLELGDSALYLCASSLSGLPEGYTFGSGTRLTVV.

The rearrangement joins TRBV25-1 to TRBJ2-1; TRBD2 matches at 10 bases. Germline V gives CDR1 MGHDK, CDR2 SYGVNS. Trimming took 0 bases from V and 2 from J; bases not matched to a gene: 7. The CDR3 extends over 18 amino acids. The CDR3: CASSEYSASGSPYNEQFF. The CDR3, as DNA: TGTGCCAGCAGTGAATATAGCGCTAGCGGGAGTCCCTACAATGAGCAGTTCTTC.

The rearrangement uses TRBV15 and TRBJ2-1; 13 nucleotides line up with TRBD2. The junction had 11 bases not matched to a gene; V was cut back by 3 bases and J by 0 bases. Germline V lookup: CDR1 LNHNV, CDR2 YYDKDF (reference sequence). This CDR3 has 20 amino acids. CDR3 sequence: CATSRGAGTSGASSYNEQFF. The CDR3 nucleotides read TGTGCCACCAGCAGGGGAGCCGGGACTAGCGGGGCCAGCTCCTACAATGAGCAGTTCTTC.

This chain joins TRBV20-1 and TRBJ2-5, with D maybe TRBD1 (7 bases). There are 11 residues in the CDR3. V was cut by 6 bases and J by 4 bases, with 9 bases left in between. The germline V gene has CDR1 DFQATT and CDR2 SNEGSKA (reference sequence). The CDR3 DNA reads TGCAGTGCCAGGGGGGCAGAGACCCAGTACTTC. Its protein is CSARGAETQYF.

J is TRBJ2-5 and V is TRBV25-1; 9 bases map to TRBD1. This CDR3 is 15 amino acids long. Germline CDR1 reads MGHDK; CDR2 reads SYGVNS. With V trimmed by 3 bases and J by 4 bases, 6 bases remained unmatched. The CDR3 loop is CASSEGDRGTETQYF. CDR3 sequence (DNA): TGTGCCAGCAGTGAGGGAGACAGGGGGACAGAGACCCAGTACTTC. The full variable domain, completed using reference TRBV25-1 and TRBJ2-5, is EADIYQTPRYLVIGTGKKITLECSQTMGHDKMYWYQQDPGMELHLIHYSYGVNSTEKGDLSSESTVSRIRTEHFPLTLESARPSHTSQYLCASSEGDRGTETQYFGPGTRLLVL.

The chain combines TRBV18 with TRBJ2-2; TRBD2 matches at 7 bases. Trimming took 1 base from V and 5 from J; bases not matched to a gene: 4. This CDR3 has 15 amino acids. Germline V gene lookup returns CDR1 KGHSH and CDR2 LQKENI. CDR3 bases: TGTGCCAGCTCACCACGGGCCGGGAGGACCGGGGAGCTGTTTTTT. As protein: CASSPRAGRTGELFF.

The chain combines TRBV29-1 with TRBJ2-3; 13 bases map to TRBD2. Losses at the gene ends were 7 bases for V and 8 bases for J; bases not matched to a gene: 9. CDR3 length: 14 amino acids. From germline, CDR1 is SQVTM and CDR2 ANQGSEA. In nucleotides, the CDR3 is TGCAGCGCTTCACTAGCGGGAGGGCCAGTTACGCAGTATTTT. Translating it yields CSASLAGGPVTQYF.

The V gene is TRBV6-9, the J gene TRBJ2-5; TRBD2 matches 8 bases. Trimming took 2 bases from V and 3 from J; bases not matched to a gene: 8. In germline, CDR1 is MNHGY, CDR2 SVAAGI. This CDR3 contains 16 residues. This chain's CDR3 is CASSYTERGKEETQYF. CDR3 nucleotide sequence: TGTGCCAGCAGTTATACCGAGCGGGGGAAAGAAGAGACCCAGTACTTC.

This clone was detected only once. The chain joins TRBV7-8 to TRBJ1-5; 8 bases agree with TRBD1. The ends lost 7 bases at V and 3 bases at J; junction bases unmatched: 8. The CDR3 sequence is 15 residues long. CDR1 is SGHVS and CDR2 is FQNEAQ in the germline V gene. The CDR3 DNA reads TGTGCCAGCACCCTCTCACAGGGGGACAATCAGCCCCAGCATTTT. Translated, it gives CASTLSQGDNQPQHF. The whole variable domain, remainder taken from reference TRBV7-8 and TRBJ1-5, is GAGVSQSPRYKVAKRGQDVALRCDPISGHVSLFWYQQALGQGPEFLTYFQNEAQLDKSGLPSDRFFAERPEGSVSTLKIQRTQQEDSAVYLCASTLSQGDNQPQHFGDGTRLSIL.

V gene TRBV9 combines with J gene TRBJ1-1, with unresolved D. From germline, CDR1 is SGDLS and CDR2 YYNGEE. The V and J ends lost 0 bases and 7 bases respectively, with 19 bases between them. CDR3 size: 16 residues. Written as DNA, the CDR3 is TGTGCCAGCAGCGTAGGTGGGGTGGGCCCCGAGGGTGAAGCTTTCTTT. Residues: CASSVGGVGPEGEAFF.